This entry lists 8 T cell receptor beta chains sequenced from one sample in a study of tumor and adjacent non-tumor tissue in lung cancer. The template was RNA from unsorted bulk tissue. Distant lung tissue was collected more than 3 cm away from the tumor edge. Three rounds of nested PCR, following a modified ARM-PCR protocol, produced the TCRbeta library. TCRdb passed the multiplex PCR reads through MiXCR, listing each CDR3 protein once. The sample has 80,000 to 130,000 distinct CDR3 sequences, roughly two thirds seen once. The sequenced sample consisted of distant non-tumor lung tissue. These TCRs come from a man aged 30 to 39 with non-small cell lung cancer.

Worth noting for this clonotype: Lacking the conserved final phenylalanine or tryptophan, this CDR3 likely reflects a read error. No DNA is shown, since the ends of the CDR3 on it are uncertain; the CDR3 is the one TCRdb lists. This chain uses TRBV4-1 with TRBJ1-2; the D call in the table, TRBD1, was not verified against the DNA. The CDR3 length is 15 residues, termini included. CDR1 and CDR2 (germline): MGHRA, YSYEKL. CDR3 amino acids: CASSQEQTGNYGHTS.

The chain employs TRBV5-1 and TRBJ2-2; TRBD2 matches 14 bases. CDR1 is SGHRS and CDR2 is YFSETQ in the germline V gene. This CDR3 has 16 amino acids. V lost 4 bases and J lost 7; bases outside the gene matches: 6. The CDR3 is CASSTTSGGAGGELFF. The DNA for the CDR3 is TGCGCCAGCAGCACGACTAGCGGGGGGGCCGGCGGGGAGCTGTTTTTT.

A single count supports this clonotype. The V gene is TRBV11-2, the J gene TRBJ2-2; D assignment may be TRBD1 or TRBD2 (7 bases each). The germline V gene encodes CDR1 SGHAT and CDR2 FQNNGV. The length of the CDR3 is 17 residues. V shed 6 bases and J shed 2 bases, with 19 bases lying between them. This CDR3 reads CASSGREGALNTGELFF. The CDR3 bases are TGTGCCAGCAGTGGAAGGGAGGGGGCCTTAAACACCGGGGAGCTGTTTTTT. Together with reference TRBV11-2 and TRBJ2-2, the CDR3 gives the full variable domain: EAGVAQSPRYKIIEKRQSVAFWCNPISGHATLYWYQQILGQGPKLLIQFQNNGVVDDSQLPKDRFSAERLKGVDSTLKIQPAKLEDSAVYLCASSGREGALNTGELFFGEGSRLTVL.

This clonotype was seen ten or more times. The CDR3 nucleotides are TGCGCCAGCAGCCAAGACGGGGGGCGGGACACTGAAGCTTTCTTT. Amino acid sequence: CASSQDGGRDTEAFF. The chain employs TRBV4-1 and TRBJ1-1; tentative D call: TRBD1 (6 bases). Germline CDR1 and CDR2: MGHRA and YSYEKL. With 0 bases removed from V and 3 bases from J, the gap between germline ends came to 11 bases. The CDR3 covers 15 residues.

This clonotype was picked up many times. The V call is TRBV12-5, the J call TRBJ2-7, with D perhaps being TRBD1 or TRBD2 (5 bases each). The CDR3 extends over 18 amino acids. Germline V gene lookup returns CDR1 LGHNT and CDR2 FRNRAP. With 5 bases removed from V and 4 bases from J, the gap between germline ends came to 27 bases. The DNA of the CDR3 is TGTGCTAGTGGTATCCCTCCGGGACCTCCAAGGGGAAATTACGAGCAGTACTTC. It translates to CASGIPPGPPRGNYEQYF.

This clonotype came up a few times. The chain has TRBV11-3 and TRBJ2-1; tentatively, D is TRBD1 or TRBD2 (6 bases each). The V end was cut by 4 bases, the J end by 6 bases, with 13 bases between. The CDR3 covers 14 residues. Germline CDR1 SGHNT, CDR2 YENEEA. In DNA, the CDR3 is TGTGCCAGCAGCTCCGGAGGGGGATTCAATGAGCAGTTCTTC. Encoded protein: CASSSGGGFNEQFF.

Comments on this clonotype: The junction departs from germline at one end; a sequencing error may be responsible. The genes are TRBV6-2 or TRBV6-3 and TRBJ2-7; D perhaps matches TRBD2 (5 bases). CDR1 and CDR2 (germline): MNHEY, SVGEGT. The CDR3 totals 15 residues. The CDR3 sequence is CASTTMTIGSYEEYF. DNA of the CDR3: TGTGCTAGCACCACAATGACTATCGGTTCCTACGAGGAGTACTTC.

This clonotype is labeled medium-sized. The chain employs TRBV20-1 and TRBJ2-1, with 11 bases aligning to TRBD2. The CDR3 is 13 amino acids. Germline assignment: CDR1 DFQATT and CDR2 SNEGSKA (reference sequence). V shed 7 bases and J 7 bases; nucleotides not matched to a gene: 6. The CDR3: CSGPSGGLNEQFF. The CDR3 DNA is TGCAGTGGTCCTAGCGGGGGGTTAAATGAGCAGTTCTTC.